Each of the 15 T cell receptor beta chains below was sequenced from the same sample in a study of T cells in Graves' hyperthyroidism and ophthalmopathy. RNA transcripts gave rise to amplified TCR beta CDR3 regions. HTBI primers were used for first-round RT-PCR of the TCR CDR3. TCRdb recomputed calls from the multiplex PCR reads with MiXCR, one row per CDR3 protein. The sample lists 500,000 or so distinct CDR3 sequences; 17% were seen once. Sequenced: blood. Receptor source: a woman in her late teens or twenties with Graves' ophthalmopathy.

V is TRBV2 and J is TRBJ1-3; D possibly corresponds to TRBD1 (5 bases). The CDR3 consists of 16 residues. Germline CDR1 is SNHLY and CDR2 is FYNNEI. Trimming took 4 bases from V and 2 from J, leaving 15 bases between them. The CDR3 nucleotides read TGTGCCAGCAGTGTCTTTCTATCGGGGGCTGGAAACACCATATATTTT. Protein product: CASSVFLSGAGNTIYF.

This clonotype has just a few counts. This chain joins TRBV7-2 and TRBJ2-2; D is undetermined. The CDR3 has 14 amino acids. Germline V gene lookup returns CDR1 SGHTA and CDR2 FQGNSA. V was shortened by 0 bases and J by 6 bases, with 8 bases between the two germline ends. The CDR3 sequence: CASSLARSSGELFF. The CDR3 DNA is TGTGCCAGCAGCTTAGCGCGGAGTTCCGGGGAGCTGTTTTTT.

The chain recombines TRBV7-3 with TRBJ2-3; TRBD2 matches at 16 bases. Per the germline V gene, CDR1 is SGHTA and CDR2 is FQGTGA. This CDR3 has 16 amino acids. With V trimmed by 7 bases and J by 7 bases, 8 bases remained unmatched. The CDR3 is CASTRGTSGGVYTQYF. The DNA of the CDR3 is TGTGCCAGCACCAGAGGGACTAGCGGGGGGGTTTATACGCAGTATTTT.

V gene TRBV7-8 combines with J gene TRBJ2-1; 11 positions match TRBD2. V gave up 0 bases and J gave up 8 bases; unmatched junction bases: 9. CDR1 and CDR2 from the germline V gene are SGHVS and FQNEAQ. The CDR3 covers 17 residues. This CDR3 is CASSLAVAGGGADEQFF. CDR3 coding DNA: TGTGCCAGCAGCTTAGCCGTAGCGGGAGGGGGGGCCGATGAGCAGTTCTTC.

This clonotype was counted ten times or more. The genes are TRBV3-1 and TRBJ2-4; D not certain. The ends were cut back, 0 bases at V and 0 bases at J, with 6 bases in the middle. The CDR3 is made up of 15 amino acids. Germline V CDR1 and CDR2: LGHDT, YNNKEL (reference sequence). DNA for the CDR3: TGTGCCAGCAGCCAAGATCACGTAGCCAAAAACATTCAGTACTTC. This translates into CASSQDHVAKNIQYF.

The chain uses TRBV4-2 and TRBJ1-1; D gene uncertain. The CDR3 contains 15 residues. Trimming shortened V by 1 base and J by 0 bases, and 9 bases separated the two germline ends. Germline V gives CDR1 LGHNA, CDR2 YNFKEQ. The CDR3 sequence is CASSQVSGMNTEAFF. DNA for the CDR3: TGTGCCAGCAGCCAAGTTTCGGGGATGAACACTGAAGCTTTCTTT.

To note about this clonotype: One base away lies a much larger clone, so this may be a sequencing read error. The V call is TRBV24-1, the J call TRBJ2-1; D gene unclear. The J call may be incorrect, as the DNA end agrees better with TRBJ2-7. CDR3 size: 14 residues. The germline V gene encodes CDR1 KGHDR and CDR2 SFDVKD. The CDR3 loop reads CATSVSQVNNEQYF. The CDR3 nucleotides read TGTGCCACCAGTGTATCCCAGGTGAACAATGAGCAGTACTTC.

Written as DNA, the CDR3 is TGTGCCAGCAGTGAACAGGGGGGCACCGGGGAGCTGTTTTTT. This gives the protein CASSEQGGTGELFF. The genes are TRBV2 and TRBJ2-2; TRBD1 might be the D (7 bases). CDR3 length: 14 amino acids. Between the trimmed V and J ends, which lost 2 bases and 4 bases, there was a span of 8 bases. The germline CDR1 and CDR2 sequences are SNHLY and FYNNEI.

Comments on this clonotype: This clone may be a read error of a much larger clone one base away. The rearrangement uses TRBV20-1 and TRBJ2-7, with TRBD1 as a possible D gene (5 bases). The CDR3 sequence is 13 residues long. CDR1 and CDR2 (germline): DFQATT, SNEGSKA (reference sequence). The CDR3 nucleotides read TGCAGTGCTCAGGGAAGTCCCTCCTACGAGCGGTACTTC. It is translated as CSAQGSPSYERYF.

This clonotype has a handful of counts. V is TRBV7-9 and J is TRBJ2-6; D unresolved. CDR3 length: 15 amino acids. V dropped 1 base and J dropped 4 bases, with 8 bases sitting between them. Germline-derived CDR1 and CDR2 are SEHNR and FQNEAQ (reference sequence). This CDR3 is CASSLEEAGANVLTF. CDR3 bases: TGTGCCAGCAGCTTAGAGGAAGCAGGGGCCAACGTCCTGACTTTC.

The V and J genes are TRBV6-2 or TRBV6-3 and TRBJ2-7; 10 bases match TRBD2. Per the germline V gene, CDR1 is MNHEY and CDR2 is SVGEGT. Losses at the gene ends were 2 bases for V and 4 bases for J; bases not matched to a gene: 8. This CDR3 comprises 16 residues. The CDR3 is CASSYLASSGSYEQYF. CDR3 coding DNA: TGTGCCAGCAGTTACCTAGCGTCTAGCGGGAGTTACGAGCAGTACTTC.

This rearrangement joins TRBV12-3 or TRBV12-4 to TRBJ1-6; weak D call: TRBD1 (6 bases). With 7 bases removed from V and 10 bases from J, the gap between germline ends came to 14 bases. The CDR3 totals 13 residues. For the CDR3, the DNA is TGTGCCAGCACCCGACAGGCCAAGTCACCCCTCCACTTT. The encoded protein is CASTRQAKSPLHF.

This clonotype was observed a few times. The chain recombines TRBV5-5 with TRBJ1-6; TRBD1 might be the D (5 bases). CDR3 size: 15 residues. The ends were cut back, 7 bases at V and 8 bases at J, with 19 bases in the middle. The germline gives CDR1 SGHKS, CDR2 YYEKEE (reference sequence). The DNA of the CDR3 is TGTGCCAGCTTTGAGCCGGGACGCGGATATTCACCCCTCCACTTT. It specifies CASFEPGRGYSPLHF.

The chain links TRBV7-3 to TRBJ2-6, with TRBD1 matching 8 bases. Unmatched junction bases numbered 9, after V lost 5 bases and J lost 0 bases. CDR3 length: 18 amino acids. From germline, CDR1 is SGHTA and CDR2 FQGTGA. CDR3 nucleotides: TGTGCCAGCAGCAGACAGGGGATAACGAGCTCTGGGGCCAACGTCCTGACTTTC. Protein product: CASSRQGITSSGANVLTF.

This clonotype was counted many times. The chain is built from TRBV3-1 and TRBJ2-7; 7 positions agree with TRBD1. Germline V gene data show CDR1 as LGHDT and CDR2 as YNNKEL (reference sequence). The CDR3 is 14 amino acids. V lost 1 base to trimming and J lost 2 bases; unmatched junction nucleotides: 2. This CDR3 is CASSQGGTAYEQYF. As DNA, the CDR3 is TGTGCCAGCAGCCAAGGGGGGACAGCCTACGAGCAGTACTTC.